Listed here are 11 T cell receptor beta chains from one sample, sequenced in a study of blood T cells in healthy people across ages. Through a sample-barcoded 5' primer and a J-beta primer mix, a second PCR was run for 7 to 11 cycles. TCRdb used MiXCR to reprocess the 5' RACE reads, holding one entry per CDR3 protein. The sample lists about 840,000 distinct CDR3 sequences; about 29% were seen once. These same data were also listed under a study on T cells of mothers and their children.

Sequencing input: blood. The source is a woman between 40 and 55 years old in good health.

The gene calls are TRBV16 and TRBJ2-1; the match to TRBD1 covers 10 bases. V shed 1 base and J 14 bases; nucleotides not matched to a gene: 5. CDR3 length: 13 residues. The germline V gene has CDR1 KGHSY and CDR2 FQNENV. The CDR3 protein is CASSQFTGQGEFF. CDR3 coding DNA: TGTGCCAGCAGCCAATTCACAGGACAGGGGGAGTTCTTC.

This clonotype occurred many times. This rearrangement joins TRBV5-1 to TRBJ2-7; no reliable D call. V was trimmed by 4 bases and J by 3 bases, leaving 11 bases between them. The germline CDR1 and CDR2 sequences are SGHRS and YFSETQ. This CDR3 is 13 amino acids long. The CDR3 region is CASSPEAYYEQYF. The CDR3 DNA reads as TGCGCCAGCAGCCCCGAGGCTTACTACGAGCAGTACTTC.

The V and J genes are TRBV5-1 and TRBJ1-6; 7 nucleotides match TRBD1. The CDR3 covers 15 residues. Germline V CDR1 and CDR2: SGHRS, YFSETQ. Losses at the gene ends were 4 bases for V and 8 bases for J; bases not matched to a gene: 9. The CDR3 protein is CASSQTGNKYSPLHF. CDR3 DNA: TGCGCCAGCAGCCAGACAGGGAATAAATATTCACCCCTCCACTTT. Together with reference TRBV5-1 and TRBJ1-6, the CDR3 gives the full variable domain: KAGVTQTPRYLIKTRGQQVTLSCSPISGHRSVSWYQQTPGQGLQFLFEYFSETQRNKGNFPGRFSGRQFSNSRSEMNVSTLELGDSALYLCASSQTGNKYSPLHFGNGTRLTVT.

The rearrangement joins TRBV12-3 or TRBV12-4 to TRBJ1-2; the D gene is possibly TRBD1 (5 bases). The CDR3 covers 18 residues. Trimming shortened V by 2 bases and J by 4 bases, and 23 bases separated the two germline ends. CDR3 residues: CASSLPLRVGEKSYGYTF. The CDR3 DNA follows: TGTGCCAGCAGTTTACCGCTTAGGGTAGGGGAGAAAAGCTATGGCTACACCTTC.

This chain joins TRBV3-1 and TRBJ1-2; D is undetermined. The CDR3 has 14 residues. Trimming pared 0 bases from V and 1 base from J, leaving 6 bases between. Germline loops: CDR1 LGHDT, CDR2 YNNKEL (reference sequence). This CDR3 is CASSQDDLNYGYTF. CDR3 sequence (DNA): TGTGCCAGCAGCCAAGACGATCTTAACTATGGCTACACCTTC.

This clonotype was counted many times. The V gene is TRBV20-1, the J gene TRBJ2-3; the D gene is possibly TRBD2 (5 bases). This CDR3 has 12 amino acids. The ends were cut back, 1 base at V and 6 bases at J, with 8 bases in the middle. CDR1 is DFQATT and CDR2 is SNEGSKA in the germline V gene (reference sequence). This CDR3 reads CSARARGDTQYF. The CDR3 region has the DNA TGCAGTGCTAGAGCCCGCGGGGATACGCAGTATTTT.

This clonotype appeared many times. V is TRBV20-1 and J is TRBJ1-2; D is perhaps TRBD1 (6 bases). This CDR3 comprises 13 residues. Looked up from germline, CDR1 is DFQATT and CDR2 is SNEGSKA (reference sequence). V lost 5 bases and J 6 bases, leaving 16 bases between the germline ends. The CDR3 DNA is TGCAGTGCTCCAGGGACACTTCACCATGGCTACACCTTC. The encoded protein is CSAPGTLHHGYTF.

The J gene is TRBJ1-2, the V gene TRBV28; TRBD1 agrees at 8 bases. CDR3 size: 14 residues. Germline CDR1 is MDHEN and CDR2 is SYDVKM. V shed 10 bases and J 8 bases; nucleotides not matched to a gene: 15. CDR3 sequence: CATDMRDRGGGYTF. The CDR3, as DNA: TGTGCCACCGATATGAGAGACAGGGGAGGAGGCTACACCTTC.

The chain joins TRBV2 to TRBJ2-1, with TRBD2 matching over 7 bases. Trimming at V came to 8 bases and at J to 4 bases, leaving 11 bases not matched to a gene. Germline values: CDR1 SNHLY, CDR2 FYNNEI. This CDR3 is 15 amino acids long. The CDR3: CASDNSASGYNEQFF. CDR3 bases: TGTGCCAGCGACAACAGTGCTAGCGGATACAATGAGCAGTTCTTC. Combining the CDR3 with reference TRBV2 and TRBJ2-1 gives the whole variable domain EPEVTQTPSHQVTQMGQEVILRCVPISNHLYFYWYRQILGQKVEFLVSFYNNEISEKSEIFDDQFSVERPDGSNFTLKIRSTKLEDSAMYFCASDNSASGYNEQFFGPGTRLTVL.

V gene TRBV20-1 combines with J gene TRBJ2-7; 7 bases agree with TRBD1. The V segment lost 5 bases and the J segment 7 bases; nucleotides outside the gene matches: 11. Germline CDR1 DFQATT, CDR2 SNEGSKA (reference sequence). The CDR3 covers 13 residues. In DNA, the CDR3 is TGCAGTGCTCAGACAGGGCCCCTGGGTGAGCAGTACTTC. It yields the protein CSAQTGPLGEQYF.

This clonotype was observed at least ten times. The genes are TRBV7-2 and TRBJ1-2; TRBD1 might be the D (5 bases). V was clipped by 5 bases and J by 8 bases, with 15 bases between them. This CDR3 spans 13 amino acids. The germline V gene has CDR1 SGHTA and CDR2 FQGNSA. CDR3 in DNA: TGTGCCAGCAGCCCACAGGACTTAGTCGGCTACACCTTC. Its translation: CASSPQDLVGYTF.